The next 8 T cell receptor beta chains were all read from a single sample in a study of CD4 and CD8 cells across lung adenocarcinoma regions. A single record per CDR3 protein comes from TCRdb applying MiXCR to the PCR reads. The repertoire holds roughly 7,000 distinct CDR3 sequences, with about 48% as singletons. Source material: CD8+ T cells from the center of a lung tumor. These receptors all stem from a female donor with lung adenocarcinoma. The CD4 and CD8 labels of this study may be unreliable.

The rearrangement links TRBV3-1 to TRBJ2-5; TRBD2 matches at 12 bases. CDR1 is LGHDT and CDR2 is YNNKEL in the germline V gene (reference sequence). The CDR3 is 16 amino acids. V was pared by 3 bases and J by 4 bases, with 6 bases of the junction left unmatched. DNA for the CDR3: TGTGCCAGCAGCCACGGAAGGACTAGCGGGGTAGAGACCCAGTACTTC. As protein: CASSHGRTSGVETQYF.

On this clonotype: A read error may account for a junction end that differs from germline. The rearrangement uses TRBV6-1 and TRBJ2-3; tentative D call: TRBD2 (7 bases). The CDR3 consists of 14 residues. Germline V gene lookup returns CDR1 MNHNS and CDR2 SASEGT. The CDR3 reads CAGRGGGEEDTQYF. CDR3 DNA: TGTGCGGGGAGGGGGGGGGGGGAGGAAGATACGCAGTACTTT.

This clonotype was observed many times. The CDR3 here is CASSPQLSGANVLTF. CDR3 nucleotide sequence: TGTGCCAGCAGCCCCCAACTCTCTGGGGCCAACGTCCTGACTTTC. The gene calls are TRBV7-3 and TRBJ2-6, with D hard to call. Germline lookup yields CDR1 SGHTA and CDR2 FQGTGA. Trimming pared 5 bases from V and 0 bases from J, leaving 8 bases between. This CDR3 has 15 residues.

This clonotype qualifies as medium-sized. The CDR3 nucleotides are TGTGCCAGCGGGTCAGGGCCCTACGAGCAGTACTTC. Its protein is CASGSGPYEQYF. This rearrangement joins TRBV6-1 to TRBJ2-7; the D gene is possibly TRBD1 (5 bases). Germline lookup yields CDR1 MNHNS and CDR2 SASEGT. The CDR3 runs to 12 residues. Trimming took off 8 bases at V and 2 bases at J, with 10 bases between the two ends.

A few counts support this clonotype. The V call is TRBV5-4, the J call TRBJ2-1; TRBD2 agrees at 14 bases. The assigned J gene may be wrong: the sequence end matches TRBJ2-7 better. The CDR3 sequence is 17 residues long. The germline V gene encodes CDR1 SGHNT and CDR2 YYREEE (reference sequence). CDR3 in DNA: TGTGCCAGCAGCCGCGAGACTAGCGGGGGGGCAGGGGACGAGCAGTACTTC. Protein product: CASSRETSGGAGDEQYF.

This clonotype showed up many times. An end of the junction does not agree with germline; a read error may underlie this. The rearrangement uses TRBV7-2 and TRBJ2-1; TRBD2 aligns across 7 bases. The better agreement between TRBJ2-7 and the DNA end casts doubt on the J call. The germline V gene has CDR1 SGHTA and CDR2 FQGNSA. The CDR3 is made up of 15 amino acids. The CDR3 DNA reads as TGTGCCAGCAGGTTAGCGGGCAGCTCCTACAATGAGCAGTACTTC. Translated, it gives CASRLAGSSYNEQYF.

In regard to this clonotype: At one boundary the junction diverges from the germline segment, which might be a read error. The V gene is TRBV6-1, the J gene TRBJ2-3; 7 bases line up with TRBD2. Germline V gives CDR1 MNHNS, CDR2 SASEGT. The CDR3 spans 18 residues. The CDR3 DNA follows: TGTGCCAGCACCGGTGCCGGGACTGGGGGGAGGGGCCCAGATACGCAGTATTTC. This translates into CASTGAGTGGRGPDTQYF.

The chain combines TRBV5-1 with TRBJ2-1, with 14 nucleotides matching TRBD2. This CDR3 contains 15 residues. After removal of 5 bases from V and 13 bases from J, the junction contained 11 bases not matched to a gene. Germline values: CDR1 SGHRS, CDR2 YFSETQ. CDR3 DNA: TGCGCCAGCAGGACCGGGACTAGCGGGAGAGAGACCCAGTTCTTC. Encoded protein: CASRTGTSGRETQFF. The full variable domain, completed using reference TRBV5-1 and TRBJ2-1, is KAGVTQTPRYLIKTRGQQVTLSCSPISGHRSVSWYQQTPGQGLQFLFEYFSETQRNKGNFPGRFSGRQFSNSRSEMNVSTLELGDSALYLCASRTGTSGRETQFFGPGTRLTVL.